This T cell receptor beta chain was identified during a study of response to subunit inactivated influenza vaccine. General observations from the study: The authors proposed limited new T cell recruitment per seasonal influenza vaccination.

CDR1 LGHNA and CDR2 YNFKEQ come from the germline V gene. The CDR3 spans 15 residues. The V end was cut by 5 bases, the J end by 0 bases, with 14 bases between. MiXCR was run by TCRdb on the RT-PCR reads, yielding one entry per CDR3 protein. Of around 470,000 distinct CDR3 sequences listed, more than 7% are singletons. This clonotype was seen repeatedly, ten times or more. Its antigen is as yet unknown. The chain recombines TRBV4-2 with TRBJ2-7, with a possible D match to TRBD1 (5 bases). Sequences were derived from PBMCs from blood, sampled around 25 months after vaccination. The sequence was collected from a man aged 50-75 years who received an inactivated influenza vaccine. In DNA form, the CDR3 reads TGTGCCAGCAGCGGAGACAGTTGGAGCTCCTACGAGCAGTACTTC. Its translation is CASSGDSWSSYEQYF.